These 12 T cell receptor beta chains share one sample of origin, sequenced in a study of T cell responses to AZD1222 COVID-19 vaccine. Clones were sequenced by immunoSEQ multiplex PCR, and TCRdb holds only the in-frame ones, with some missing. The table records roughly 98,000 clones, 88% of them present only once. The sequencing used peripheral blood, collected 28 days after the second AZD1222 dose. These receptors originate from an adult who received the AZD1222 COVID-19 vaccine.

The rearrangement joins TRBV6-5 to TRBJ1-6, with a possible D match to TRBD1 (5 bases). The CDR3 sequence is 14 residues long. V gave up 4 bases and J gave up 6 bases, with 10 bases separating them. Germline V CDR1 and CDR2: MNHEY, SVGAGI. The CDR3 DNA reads TGTGCCAGCAGTTCCGGGGCTACTAATTCACCCCTCCACTTT. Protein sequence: CASSSGATNSPLHF.

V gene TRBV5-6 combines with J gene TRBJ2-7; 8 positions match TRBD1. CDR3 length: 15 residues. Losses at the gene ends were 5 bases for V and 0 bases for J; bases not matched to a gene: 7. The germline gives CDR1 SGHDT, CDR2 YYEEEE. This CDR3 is CASRSRQGSSYEQYF. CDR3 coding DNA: TGTGCCAGCAGGTCCCGACAGGGGAGCTCCTACGAGCAGTACTTC.

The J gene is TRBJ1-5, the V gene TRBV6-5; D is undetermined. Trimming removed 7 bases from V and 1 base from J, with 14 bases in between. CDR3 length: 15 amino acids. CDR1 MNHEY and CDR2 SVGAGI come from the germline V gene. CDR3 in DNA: TGTGCCAGCAAGGGTTCGGTCCGGAGCAATCAGCCCCAGCATTTT. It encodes CASKGSVRSNQPQHF.

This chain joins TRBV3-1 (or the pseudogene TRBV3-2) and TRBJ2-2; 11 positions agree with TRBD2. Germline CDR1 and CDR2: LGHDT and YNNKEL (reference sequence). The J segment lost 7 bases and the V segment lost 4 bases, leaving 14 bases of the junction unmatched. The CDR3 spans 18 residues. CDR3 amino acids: CASSPTPLAGGPGGELFF. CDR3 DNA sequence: TGTGCCAGCAGCCCAACTCCCTTAGCGGGAGGGCCTGGCGGGGAGCTGTTTTTT.

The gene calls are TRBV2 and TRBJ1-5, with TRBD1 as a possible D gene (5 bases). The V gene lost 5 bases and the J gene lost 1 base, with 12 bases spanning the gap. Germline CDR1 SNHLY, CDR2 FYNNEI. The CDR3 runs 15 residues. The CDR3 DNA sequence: TGTGCCAGCAGTTCAGGGCTAAGGAGCAATCAGCCCCAGCATTTT. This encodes CASSSGLRSNQPQHF.

CDR3: CASSRRLNRDSETYEQYF. In DNA form, the CDR3 reads TGTGCCAGCAGCCGACGACTGAACCGGGACTCGGAGACCTACGAGCAGTACTTC. The rearrangement uses TRBV3-1 (or the pseudogene TRBV3-2) and TRBJ2-7; D is possibly TRBD2 (6 bases). CDR3 length: 18 amino acids. Germline values: CDR1 LGHDT, CDR2 YNNKEL (reference sequence). The V and J ends lost 4 bases and 2 bases respectively, with 24 bases between them.

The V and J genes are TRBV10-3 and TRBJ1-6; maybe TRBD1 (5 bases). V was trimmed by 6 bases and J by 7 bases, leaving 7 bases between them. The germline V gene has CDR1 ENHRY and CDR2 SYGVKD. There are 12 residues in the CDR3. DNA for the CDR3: TGTGCCATCAGGGGGACCAATTCACCCCTCCACTTT. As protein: CAIRGTNSPLHF.

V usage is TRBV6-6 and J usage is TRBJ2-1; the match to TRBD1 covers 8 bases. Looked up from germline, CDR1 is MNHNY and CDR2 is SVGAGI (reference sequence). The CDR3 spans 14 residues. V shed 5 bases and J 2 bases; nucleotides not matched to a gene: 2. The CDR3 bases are TGTGCCAGCAGTCAGACAGGGGCCTACAATGAGCAGTTCTTC. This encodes CASSQTGAYNEQFF.

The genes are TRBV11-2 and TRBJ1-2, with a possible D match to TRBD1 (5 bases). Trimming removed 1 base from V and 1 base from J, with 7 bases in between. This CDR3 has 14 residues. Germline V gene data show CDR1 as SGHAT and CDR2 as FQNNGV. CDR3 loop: CASSLGGGNYGYTF. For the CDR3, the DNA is TGTGCCAGCAGCTTAGGGGGGGGTAACTATGGCTACACCTTC. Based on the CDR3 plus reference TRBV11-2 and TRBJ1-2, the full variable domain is EAGVAQSPRYKIIEKRQSVAFWCNPISGHATLYWYQQILGQGPKLLIQFQNNGVVDDSQLPKDRFSAERLKGVDSTLKIQPAKLEDSAVYLCASSLGGGNYGYTFGSGTRLTVV.

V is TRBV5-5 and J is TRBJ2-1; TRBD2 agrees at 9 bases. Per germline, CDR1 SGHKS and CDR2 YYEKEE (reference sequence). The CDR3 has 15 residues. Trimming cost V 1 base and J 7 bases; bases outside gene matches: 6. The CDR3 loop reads CASSLQRRGGNEQFF. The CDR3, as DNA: TGTGCCAGCAGCTTGCAGCGGCGGGGGGGAAATGAGCAGTTCTTC.

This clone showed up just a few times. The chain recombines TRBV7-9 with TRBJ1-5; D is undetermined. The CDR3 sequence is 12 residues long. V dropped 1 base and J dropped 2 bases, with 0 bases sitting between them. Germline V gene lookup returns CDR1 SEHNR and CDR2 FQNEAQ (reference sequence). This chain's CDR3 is CASSLGNQPQHF. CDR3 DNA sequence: TGTGCCAGCAGCTTAGGCAATCAGCCCCAGCATTTT.

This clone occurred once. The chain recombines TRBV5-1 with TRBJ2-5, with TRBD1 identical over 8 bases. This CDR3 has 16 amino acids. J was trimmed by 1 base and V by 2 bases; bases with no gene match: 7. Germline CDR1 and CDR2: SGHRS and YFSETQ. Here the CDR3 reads CASSFPVRGPQETQYF. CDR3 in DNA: TGCGCCAGCAGCTTTCCGGTCAGGGGGCCCCAAGAGACCCAGTACTTC.